The TCR beta chain under discussion was sequenced for a study of read filtering for tumor transcriptome and immune sequencing (dated by TCRdb to 2019 to 2021). Some background on the complete study: Of the patients in the cohort, around 17 were male and roughly 15 were female, and their mean age was around 66 years, with a range of about 47 to 80. Under revised international staging, 8 patients fell into R-ISS I, 15 or so into R-ISS II and about 7 into R-ISS III. TCR repertoires obtained by targeted immune repertoire sequencing and by bulk whole-transcriptome sequencing performed on the same bone marrow samples were compared. Whole-transcriptome libraries were prepared with the TruSeq RNA Access Library Prep Kit after DNase treatment. Per sample, about 4.05 to 10.27 million TCR-region mapped reads were obtained with IR-seq, compared with only about 80 to 1,400 with RNA-seq. One of the main goals was to work out a read-filtering strategy for immune repertoire data, in particular whether clonotypes backed by only a single read should be removed.

This clonotype was seen many times. Its antigen is still unknown. No qualities accompany the bases; no much larger clone lies one base away. The Immunoverse kit was used to build TCR libraries from 400 ng RNA, with molecular barcoded adaptors covering alpha/delta and beta/gamma chains. TCR library preparation was performed with the same RNA that was used for transcriptome sequencing. Sequencing of the TCR libraries was done on an Illumina HiSeq 4000 with 2 x 150 cycles. The original methods were these. TCR reads were aligned to human V, D, J and C references and assembled into CDR3 clonotypes with MiXCR, including quality filtering and error correction. The tcR package in R was used for analysis of clonotype counts and gene usage diversity. Raw mapping reads were checked after the RNA-seq reads had been mapped by STAR aligner version 2.5.3a onto the human GRCh37 genome. IR-seq fastq files were randomly downsampled with Seqtk 1.3 to test the effect of sequencing depth on detected clonotypes. TCRdb trimmed the raw reads at Q25, called clones with MiXCR and kept productive beta chains. Merged by CDR3 protein, the rows form single entries marked with the most common genes and DNA. These V and J calls derive from TCRdb rather than the authors' analysis. The sample table shows approximately 59,000 distinct CDR3 sequences, and roughly an eighth are seen once. The ten most abundant clones make up under 20% of the sample.

The full study reports these points: Clonotypes were captured by IR-seq at much higher depth and more reliably than by RNA-seq, and smaller IR-seq throughput was sufficient for identification of most shared clonotypes. The correlation between IR-seq and RNA-seq shared clonotype proportions rose when single-read clonotypes were removed. The sorted CD138-negative fraction was a mixed bone marrow immune population, not purified T cells. Single-read clonotypes made up around 82% of clonotypes but only roughly 3.6% of total reads in IR-seq, compared with 65% to 75% of clonotypes and around 41% of reads in RNA-seq.

Bone marrow was sampled from every patient at the time of active disease. Bone marrow mononuclear cells were isolated by Ficoll-Hypaque density gradient centrifugation. To remove myeloma plasma cells, the cells were labeled with CD138 magnetic microbeads on a MACS separator, and CD138-negative cells were then collected by negative selection. Purity of the isolated cells was checked by flow cytometry on an Attune NxT using CD138 antibodies. Total RNA was extracted using TRIzol reagent and was quantified on a NanoDrop spectrophotometer. For each patient, the CD138-negative bone marrow sample underwent paired RNA-seq and IR-seq. What was sequenced was a population of CD138-negative cells sorted from bone marrow. Explained via the paper, the cell subset or site label denotes: bone marrow mononuclear cells depleted of CD138+ plasma/myeloma cells by negative magnetic selection. This TCR derives from a donor aged 40 or over with multiple myeloma.

The DNA sequence is TGCGCCAGCAGCTTAGGAGGGATTTTTAATGAAAAACTGTTTTTT. It encodes CASSLGGIFNEKLFF. Recombination joined TRBV5-1 with TRBJ1-4; a confident D gene designation cannot be given. V is pared back by 2 bases and J by 4 bases, with 12 bases lying between the germline termini. The CDR3 runs 15 amino acids, cysteine and phenylalanine included. Only the CDR3 DNA stays, 45 bases, in frame from base 1. The CDR1 and CDR2 encoded by the germline V gene are SGHRS and YFSETQ.